The 21 T cell receptor beta chains below come from one sample, sequenced in a study of blood T cell repertoires in COVID-19 (dated by TCRdb to the early 2020s). Library construction relied on the immunoSEQ multiplex PCR assay. TCRdb provides this immuneACCESS table in a form limited to in-frame rearrangements. Some clones are lacking; in checked studies, under half of them reflect an unresolved V gene, and why the rest are absent is not known. Counted in this sample were about 250,000 clones; approximately 88% of them appeared once. The ten most abundant clones make up around 26% of the sample. Sequencing input: peripheral blood. The receptors stem from a man aged 40-55 years with acute or convalescent COVID-19.

This clone was recorded once. The chain combines TRBV18 with TRBJ2-1, with TRBD2 identical over 13 bases. The junction had 3 bases not matched to a gene; V was cut back by 6 bases and J by 4 bases. Germline-derived CDR1 and CDR2 are KGHSH and LQKENI. There are 15 residues in the CDR3. The CDR3 nucleotides read TGTGCCAGCTCGGGGGGACTAGCGGGATACAATGAGCAGTTCTTC. This translates into CASSGGLAGYNEQFF. The full variable domain, rest sourced from reference TRBV18 and TRBJ2-1, is NAGVMQNPRHLVRRRGQEARLRCSPMKGHSHVYWYRQLPEEGLKFMVYLQKENIIDESGMPKERFSAEFPKEGPSILRIQQVVRGDSAAYFCASSGGLAGYNEQFFGPGTRLTVL.

This clone was observed once. The DNA for the CDR3 is TGTGCCAGCAGCCTCCAGGGGGATACGCAGTATTTT. Amino acids: CASSLQGDTQYF. The genes are TRBV3-1 (or the pseudogene TRBV3-2) and TRBJ2-3; weak D call: TRBD1 (6 bases). Trimming took 4 bases from V and 6 from J, leaving 8 bases between them. Germline loops: CDR1 LGHDT, CDR2 YNNKEL (reference sequence). The length of the CDR3 is 12 residues.

The gene calls are TRBV2 and TRBJ2-1, with a tentative D call TRBD2 (6 bases). The V and J ends lost 6 bases and 7 bases respectively, with 19 bases between them. The CDR3 is 15 residues long. Germline CDR1 and CDR2: SNHLY and FYNNEI. CDR3 nucleotide sequence: TGTGCCAGCAGGAAAGTAGCGGTTCCTGGGAATGAGCAGTTCTTC. It codes for CASRKVAVPGNEQFF.

The chain recombines TRBV13 with TRBJ2-7, with a possible D match to TRBD2 (6 bases). CDR3 length: 14 residues. V dropped 4 bases and J dropped 0 bases, with 10 bases sitting between them. CDR1 and CDR2 (germline): PRHDT, FYEKMQ (reference sequence). CDR3 nucleotides: TGTGCCAGCAGCTCTCACGGGAGCTCCTACGAGCAGTACTTC. This sequence encodes CASSSHGSSYEQYF.

The V gene is TRBV7-8, the J gene TRBJ1-6, with TRBD1 as a possible D gene (6 bases). The germline CDR1 and CDR2 sequences are SGHVS and FQNEAQ. The CDR3 length is 17 residues. V was trimmed by 5 bases and J by 2 bases, leaving 16 bases between them. DNA for the CDR3: TGTGCCAGCAGCAAAGACAGGCTACCTCCCTATAATTCACCCCTCCACTTT. It yields the protein CASSKDRLPPYNSPLHF.

The rearrangement uses TRBV5-1 and TRBJ1-4, with 10 bases fitting TRBD1. The length of the CDR3 is 15 residues. V lost 3 bases and J lost 7; bases outside the gene matches: 6. Per germline, CDR1 SGHRS and CDR2 YFSETQ. In DNA, the CDR3 is TGCGCCAGCAGCTCGCCCGGGACAGGGGCTGAAAAACTGTTTTTT. As protein: CASSSPGTGAEKLFF.

The rearrangement joins TRBV6-5 to TRBJ2-5, with a possible D match to TRBD1 (6 bases). The germline V gene has CDR1 MNHEY and CDR2 SVGAGI. The CDR3 is 13 residues long. V lost 7 bases and J lost 7, with 16 bases in between. The CDR3 nucleotides read TGTGCCAGCACCCCCGAGGGGGTAGGGACCCAGTACTTC. It specifies CASTPEGVGTQYF.

CDR3 loop: CASSQDFRASRTDTQYF. The CDR3 DNA reads as TGTGCCAGCAGCCAAGATTTTCGGGCTAGCCGCACAGATACGCAGTATTTT. This chain uses TRBV3-1 (or the pseudogene TRBV3-2) with TRBJ2-3, with a weak D call TRBD2 (5 bases). Trimming pared 0 bases from V and 1 base from J, leaving 14 bases between. The CDR3 is 17 amino acids. Germline V gene sequence: CDR1 LGHDT, CDR2 YNNKEL (reference sequence).

V usage is TRBV6-5 and J usage is TRBJ2-1, with TRBD2 as a possible D gene (5 bases). The V end was cut by 3 bases, the J end by 6 bases, with 15 bases between. Germline assignment: CDR1 MNHEY and CDR2 SVGAGI. The CDR3 runs to 15 residues. The CDR3 sequence: CASSYSRLWGNEQFF. CDR3 coding DNA: TGTGCCAGCAGTTATAGTCGACTATGGGGCAATGAGCAGTTCTTC.

This chain uses TRBV11-3 with TRBJ1-1; D unresolved. Germline V gene data show CDR1 as SGHNT and CDR2 as YENEEA. The CDR3 length is 13 residues. Between the trimmed V and J ends, which lost 5 bases and 5 bases, there was a span of 12 bases. CDR3 nucleotides: TGTGCCAGCAGCCAAGGTAGAGGGACTGAAGCTTTCTTT. It translates to CASSQGRGTEAFF.

This clone was detected only a few times. V usage is TRBV13 and J usage is TRBJ2-1, with D perhaps matching TRBD1 (5 bases). The germline gives CDR1 PRHDT, CDR2 FYEKMQ (reference sequence). The V and J ends lost 3 bases and 8 bases respectively, with 17 bases between them. The CDR3 loop spans 15 amino acids. CDR3 bases: TGTGCCAGCAGCTTGACAGACTCACCCGGGCATGAGCAGTTCTTC. Translating gives CASSLTDSPGHEQFF.

V and J are TRBV2 and TRBJ1-4; a weak D match, TRBD1 (6 bases). Germline CDR1 and CDR2: SNHLY and FYNNEI. The ends were cut back, 9 bases at V and 4 bases at J, with 15 bases in the middle. The CDR3 contains 14 residues. CDR3 amino acids: CASGRDMNNEKLFF. CDR3 coding DNA: TGTGCCAGTGGCCGGGACATGAATAATGAAAAACTGTTTTTT.

This sequence joins TRBV23-1 and TRBJ2-2; D is possibly TRBD2 (5 bases). TRBV23-1 is an ORF; its function is uncertain. Trimming removed 0 bases from V and 6 bases from J, with 8 bases in between. The length of the CDR3 is 14 residues. The CDR3 is CASSQSGGPGELFF. For the CDR3, the DNA is TGCGCCAGCAGTCAATCGGGCGGGCCCGGGGAGCTGTTTTTT.

The chain recombines TRBV4-3 with TRBJ2-7; D is possibly TRBD2 (6 bases). This CDR3 has 17 amino acids. Trimming pared 2 bases from V and 6 bases from J, leaving 23 bases between. The germline V gene has CDR1 LGHNA and CDR2 YSLEER. The CDR3 loop reads CASSQRLGLGGEVEQYF. The DNA for the CDR3 is TGCGCCAGCAGCCAACGGCTTGGGTTGGGCGGGGAGGTCGAGCAGTACTTC.

J is TRBJ1-2 and V is TRBV4-2, with 8 bases fitting TRBD1. The CDR3 has 13 amino acids. V lost 4 bases, J lost 6 bases, and 4 bases stayed unmatched. Germline V gene sequence: CDR1 LGHNA, CDR2 YNFKEQ. The CDR3 protein is CASSPTGGDGYTF. CDR3 sequence (DNA): TGTGCCAGCAGCCCCACAGGGGGGGATGGCTACACCTTC.

The sample holds one count of this clone. The CDR3 is CATRDSEQFF. CDR3 DNA sequence: TGTGCCACACGGGACAGTGAGCAGTTCTTC. The chain carries TRBV10-3 and TRBJ2-1, with 7 bases identical to TRBD1. Germline V lookup: CDR1 ENHRY, CDR2 SYGVKD. V dropped 10 bases and J dropped 9; count of bases not matched to a gene: 3. There are 10 residues in the CDR3.

V and J are TRBV27 and TRBJ2-2, with D possibly TRBD1 on 6 matching bases. This CDR3 is 18 amino acids long. V dropped 3 bases and J dropped 4 bases, with 21 bases sitting between them. Germline loops: CDR1 MNHEY, CDR2 SMNVEV (reference sequence). CDR3 nucleotide sequence: TGTGCCAGCAGTTTTATCGGACAGCGCGCGAGGAGCACCGGGGAGCTGTTTTTT. Encoded protein: CASSFIGQRARSTGELFF.

The chain joins TRBV7-7 to TRBJ2-2; TRBD2 aligns across 12 bases. CDR3 length: 18 amino acids. The germline CDR1 and CDR2 sequences are SSHAT and FNYEAQ (reference sequence). The trim removed 5 bases at V and 3 bases at J, leaving 10 bases unmatched. The CDR3 DNA reads TGTGCCAGCAGCCCCAGTCTAGCGGGAGGGCTAGACACCGGGGAGCTGTTTTTT. As protein: CASSPSLAGGLDTGELFF.

The gene calls are TRBV11-2 and TRBJ1-2; 9 bases fit TRBD1. Germline assignment: CDR1 SGHAT and CDR2 FQNNGV. V shed 5 bases and J 5 bases; nucleotides not matched to a gene: 12. The CDR3 extends over 16 amino acids. CDR3 DNA: TGTGCCAGCAGCAAGGGCAGAGGGACAGGGTTATATGGCTACACCTTC. Translated: CASSKGRGTGLYGYTF.

This clone occurred a few times. V usage is TRBV30 and J usage is TRBJ2-1; perhaps TRBD2 as D (5 bases). CDR3 size: 14 residues. Germline CDR1 and CDR2: GTSNPN and SVGIG (reference sequence). With 0 bases removed from V and 5 bases from J, the gap between germline ends came to 11 bases. In nucleotides, the CDR3 is TGTGCCTGGAGTGTCCCGGGGAGTGACAATGAGCAGTTCTTC. The encoded protein is CAWSVPGSDNEQFF. The complete variable domain, with remaining parts taken from reference TRBV30 and TRBJ2-1, reads SQTIHQWPATLVQPVGSPLSLECTVEGTSNPNLYWYRQAAGRGLQLLFYSVGIGQISSEVPQNLSASRPQDRQFILSSKKLLLSDSGFYLCAWSVPGSDNEQFFGPGTRLTVL.

V gene TRBV19 combines with J gene TRBJ2-1; 9 bases are a match to TRBD2. In germline, CDR1 is LNHDA, CDR2 SQIVND (reference sequence). After removal of 5 bases from V and 9 bases from J, the junction contained 11 bases not matched to a gene. This CDR3 spans 15 amino acids. Written as DNA, the CDR3 is TGTGCCAGTAGTGTAGCGGGAGAGAGGTCTAGTGAGCAGTTCTTC. Amino acids: CASSVAGERSSEQFF.